Listed below are T cell receptor beta chains from one sample, sequenced in a study of control samples from healthy donors and cancer patients. Profiling relied on immunoSEQ multiplex PCR, and the TCRdb table lists in-frame clones only, not all of them. The sample lists about 81,000 clones; about 93% were seen once. Input material: blood. These receptors were taken from a woman aged 18-29 years in good health. The CDR3 runs from the conserved cysteine through the conserved F or W. The order of the fields is J gene, V gene, D gene, CDR3 protein. The D gene is left open where the match is weak.

j_call: TRBJ1-6; v_call: TRBV28; d_call: .; cdr3_aa: CASSLGLVDGYNSPLHF
j_call: TRBJ1-1; v_call: TRBV7-9; d_call: TRBD1; cdr3_aa: CASSPRQGSYTEAFF
j_call: TRBJ2-7; v_call: TRBV28; d_call: .; cdr3_aa: CASSFGGQRPYEQYF
j_call: TRBJ2-3; v_call: TRBV7-2; d_call: TRBD1; cdr3_aa: CASRQQGAWTDTQYF
j_call: TRBJ1-4; v_call: TRBV28; d_call: TRBD1; cdr3_aa: CASSLRGQATNEKLFF
j_call: TRBJ1-6; v_call: TRBV19; d_call: .; cdr3_aa: CASSIGGGIIGSPLHF
j_call: TRBJ2-5; v_call: TRBV21-1; d_call: .; cdr3_aa: CASSKVRQKSASGRAREETQYF
j_call: TRBJ2-3; v_call: TRBV5-6; d_call: .; cdr3_aa: CASSFGLTSTDTQYF
j_call: TRBJ2-4; v_call: TRBV10-1; d_call: .; cdr3_aa: CASSESTIQGIAKNIQYF
j_call: TRBJ2-7; v_call: TRBV3-1/TRBV3-2; d_call: TRBD2; cdr3_aa: CASSQGLAGVTHEQYF
j_call: TRBJ2-2; v_call: TRBV15; d_call: TRBD1; cdr3_aa: CATSKTGTGSGELFF
j_call: TRBJ2-1; v_call: TRBV29-1; d_call: .; cdr3_aa: CSVVGGARGYDNEQFF
j_call: TRBJ1-6; v_call: TRBV7-8; d_call: .; cdr3_aa: CASSLGELLGSTYNSPLHF
j_call: TRBJ2-2; v_call: TRBV5-1; d_call: .; cdr3_aa: CASKGTDTGELFF
j_call: TRBJ2-7; v_call: TRBV7-9; d_call: TRBD2; cdr3_aa: CASSTPVAGQLYEQYF
j_call: TRBJ2-7; v_call: TRBV19; d_call: .; cdr3_aa: CASSRTRGTSYEQYF
j_call: TRBJ1-5; v_call: TRBV6-5; d_call: TRBD1; cdr3_aa: CASRDREHQPQHF
j_call: TRBJ1-1; v_call: TRBV12-3/TRBV12-4; d_call: .; cdr3_aa: CASGSSVNTEAFF
j_call: TRBJ2-1; v_call: TRBV5-5; d_call: .; cdr3_aa: CASSQRDNYNEQFF
j_call: TRBJ1-3; v_call: TRBV18; d_call: .; cdr3_aa: CASSPLHRDDGNTIYF
j_call: TRBJ2-7; v_call: TRBV28; d_call: .; cdr3_aa: CASPPSTGVRQDEQYF
j_call: TRBJ1-3; v_call: TRBV5-6; d_call: .; cdr3_aa: CASSFGRNSGNTIYF
j_call: TRBJ2-3; v_call: TRBV3-1/TRBV3-2; d_call: TRBD2; cdr3_aa: CASSPGGLGGTDTQYF
j_call: TRBJ1-2; v_call: TRBV27; d_call: .; cdr3_aa: CASSLSVNYGYTF
j_call: TRBJ2-3; v_call: TRBV29-1; d_call: .; cdr3_aa: CSALAPGADTQYF
j_call: TRBJ2-3; v_call: TRBV7-3; d_call: .; cdr3_aa: CASSLVGSGTDTQYF
j_call: TRBJ1-1; v_call: TRBV28; d_call: TRBD1; cdr3_aa: CASSTGGTEAFF
j_call: TRBJ1-4; v_call: TRBV19; d_call: TRBD1; cdr3_aa: CASRRTGGDEKLFF
j_call: TRBJ2-7; v_call: TRBV9; d_call: .; cdr3_aa: CASSPGGGTYEQYF
j_call: TRBJ2-2; v_call: TRBV15; d_call: .; cdr3_aa: CATSSYAGLKELFF
j_call: TRBJ1-4; v_call: TRBV10-2; d_call: .; cdr3_aa: CASSDSGGSGLNEKLFF
j_call: TRBJ2-3; v_call: TRBV5-4; d_call: .; cdr3_aa: CASSAGTGTDTQYF